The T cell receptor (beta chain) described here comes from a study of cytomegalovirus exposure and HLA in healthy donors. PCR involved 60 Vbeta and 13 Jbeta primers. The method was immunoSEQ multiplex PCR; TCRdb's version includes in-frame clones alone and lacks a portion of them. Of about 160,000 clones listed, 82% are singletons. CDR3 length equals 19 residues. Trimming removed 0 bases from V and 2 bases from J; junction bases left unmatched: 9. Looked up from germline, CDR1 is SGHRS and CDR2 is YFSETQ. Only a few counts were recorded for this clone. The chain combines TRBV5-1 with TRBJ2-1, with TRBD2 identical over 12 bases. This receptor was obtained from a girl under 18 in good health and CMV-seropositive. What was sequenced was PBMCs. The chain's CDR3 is CASSLGGGLAGKPYNEQFF. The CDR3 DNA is TGCGCCAGCAGCTTGGGTGGGGGACTAGCGGGTAAACCCTACAATGAGCAGTTCTTC.